The 22 T cell receptor beta chains presented below share a single source sample, sequenced in a study of low-dose radiotherapy and immunotherapy resistance in tumors. cDNA synthesis used a TRAV/TRBV-specific primer set for both chains. A roughly 20-cycle PCR with a constant-region primer and V-primer adapter amplified TCRs. TCRdb re-called the reads with MiXCR, one entry per CDR3 protein. The table records about 60,000 distinct CDR3 sequences, almost 25% of them present only once. Regarding time point: before trial treatment. The specimen was PBMCs, collected before treatment. The receptor source for this set is a male donor with prostate cancer.

This chain uses TRBV3-1 with TRBJ2-5; 8 bases align to TRBD2. CDR1 and CDR2 (germline): LGHDT, YNNKEL (reference sequence). V dropped 4 bases and J dropped 0; count of bases not matched to a gene: 10. The CDR3 contains 17 residues. Written as DNA, the CDR3 is TGTGCCAGCAGCCCCCCCCGAGAGCGGGGGTACCAAGAGACCCAGTACTTC. It encodes CASSPPRERGYQETQYF.

This clonotype was counted ten times or more. The chain is built from TRBV27 and TRBJ1-2; possible D gene TRBD1, 6 bases. Looked up from germline, CDR1 is MNHEY and CDR2 is SMNVEV (reference sequence). The CDR3 loop spans 13 amino acids. Trimming took 0 bases from V and 7 from J, leaving 9 bases between them. CDR3 in DNA: TGTGCCAGCAGTTTATCGGGACAAATTGGCTACACCTTC. This encodes CASSLSGQIGYTF.

This clonotype was seen repeatedly, ten times or more. This rearrangement joins TRBV6-2 or TRBV6-3 to TRBJ1-2, with a possible D match to TRBD1 (5 bases). CDR1 is MNHEY and CDR2 is SVGEGT in the germline V gene. CDR3 length: 14 residues. Trimming stripped 6 bases from V and 3 bases from J, with 14 bases between. CDR3 residues: CASRDSGGDYGYTF. CDR3 nucleotides: TGTGCCAGCAGGGACTCCGGGGGAGACTATGGCTACACCTTC.

This clonotype was detected ten times or more. The V call is TRBV20-1, the J call TRBJ1-4, with D possibly matching TRBD1 (6 bases). CDR1 is DFQATT, CDR2 SNEGSKA, per germline (reference sequence). CDR3 length: 13 amino acids. Trimming removed 8 bases from V and 3 bases from J, with 13 bases in between. Here the CDR3 DNA reads TGCAGTTCTATAGGGGGTGCTAATGAAAAACTGTTTTTT. It translates to CSSIGGANEKLFF.

At least ten counts were recorded for this clonotype. The chain recombines TRBV20-1 with TRBJ2-7; D tentatively reads TRBD1 or TRBD2 (5 bases each). CDR3 length: 16 residues. Trimming removed 1 base from V and 0 bases from J, with 16 bases in between. Germline CDR1 DFQATT, CDR2 SNEGSKA (reference sequence). CDR3 loop: CSARVSGPLSSYEQYF. The CDR3 region has the DNA TGCAGTGCTAGAGTGTCGGGACCCCTGAGCTCCTACGAGCAGTACTTC.

This clonotype was picked up a small number of times. The chain employs TRBV9 and TRBJ2-1; D is perhaps TRBD2 (6 bases). Germline values: CDR1 SGDLS, CDR2 YYNGEE. With 0 bases removed from V and 8 bases from J, the gap between germline ends came to 15 bases. This CDR3 is built from 15 residues. CDR3 sequence reads: CASSVGVGGAYEQFF. CDR3 bases: TGTGCCAGCAGCGTAGGAGTCGGGGGAGCCTATGAGCAGTTCTTC.

This clonotype was observed at least ten times. V gene TRBV25-1 combines with J gene TRBJ1-5, with D possibly matching TRBD1 (6 bases). The V gene's germline CDR1 is MGHDK and CDR2 SYGVNS. The CDR3 has 14 residues. The ends were cut back, 7 bases at V and 2 bases at J, with 12 bases in the middle. The CDR3 region has the DNA TGTGCCAGCAAGGGGGGAGGGGGCAATCAGCCCCAGCATTTT. Translating it yields CASKGGGGNQPQHF.

The rearrangement joins TRBV11-2 to TRBJ2-1; unclear D gene. Germline V CDR1 and CDR2: SGHAT, FQNNGV. V lost 5 bases, J lost 7 bases, and 18 bases lay in between. The CDR3 has 15 amino acids. In DNA form, the CDR3 reads TGTGCCAGCAGCGATGACGGACGTACTGGTAATGAGCAGTTCTTC. This translates into CASSDDGRTGNEQFF.

This clonotype has just a few counts. The chain is built from TRBV6-2 or TRBV6-3 and TRBJ2-5; perhaps TRBD1 as D (6 bases). The CDR3 spans 11 residues. The germline gives CDR1 MNHEY, CDR2 SVGEGT. Trimming left V 9 bases short and J 5 bases short, with 10 bases between. CDR3 in DNA: TGTGCCAGATACAGGGAGGAGACCCAGTACTTC. Translated, it gives CARYREETQYF.

Only a few counts were recorded for this clonotype. With a far larger clone one base away, a read error is the likely cause. The V and J genes are TRBV6-5 and TRBJ2-1, with TRBD2 identical over 13 bases. The J call could be wrong; TRBJ2-7 is a better fit for the DNA end. The CDR3 has 15 residues. The germline V gene has CDR1 MNHEY and CDR2 SVGAGI. CDR3 bases: TGTGCCAGCAGTATACTAGCGGGGGGGCCGAATGAGCAGTACTTC. This sequence encodes CASSILAGGPNEQYF.

CDR3 sequence reads: CASSTPGQGFYEQYF. The CDR3 bases are TGTGCCAGCAGTACCCCGGGACAGGGTTTCTACGAGCAGTACTTC. The chain joins TRBV28 to TRBJ2-7, with 9 bases fitting TRBD1. V lost 5 bases, J lost 3 bases, and 8 bases stayed unmatched. The V gene's germline CDR1 is MDHEN and CDR2 SYDVKM. The CDR3 covers 15 residues.

The chain uses TRBV7-2 and TRBJ1-1, with D possibly TRBD1 on 5 matching bases. The CDR3 spans 14 residues. Trimming stripped 6 bases from V and 4 bases from J, with 15 bases between. Germline values: CDR1 SGHTA, CDR2 FQGNSA. This CDR3 is CASRGPGGGTEAFF. CDR3 nucleotide sequence: TGTGCCAGCAGGGGCCCCGGCGGGGGCACTGAAGCTTTCTTT.

As regards this clonotype: A far bigger clonotype differs at one base, so this is likely a read error. The DNA for the CDR3 is TGTGCCAGCAGTGCTCAGGGACAGGGGTATGGCGAGCAGTTCTTC. Translation gives CASSAQGQGYGEQFF. This chain connects TRBV13 to TRBJ2-1; 10 bases are a match to TRBD1. Trimming at V came to 6 bases and at J to 10 bases, leaving 12 bases not matched to a gene. Germline V gene data show CDR1 as PRHDT and CDR2 as FYEKMQ (reference sequence). The CDR3 spans 15 residues.

Ten or more counts support this clonotype. This chain connects TRBV2 to TRBJ2-6; D possibly corresponds to TRBD2 (5 bases). The V and J ends lost 4 bases and 3 bases respectively, with 13 bases between them. This CDR3 is built from 16 residues. From germline, CDR1 is SNHLY and CDR2 FYNNEI. For the CDR3, the DNA is TGTGCCAGCAGTGCAGTGACGGCGGGTGGGGCCAACGTCCTGACTTTC. This gives the protein CASSAVTAGGANVLTF.

This clonotype was detected ten times or more. The CDR3, as DNA: TGTGCCAGCAGCTTAGTATTGGGGTACCAAGAGACCCAGTACTTC. This codes for CASSLVLGYQETQYF. This chain links TRBV7-9 with TRBJ2-5; no clear D. Trimming left V 1 base short and J 0 bases short, with 9 bases between. The CDR3 has 15 residues. Germline V gives CDR1 SEHNR, CDR2 FQNEAQ (reference sequence). The variable domain in full, with the rest retrieved from reference TRBV7-9 and TRBJ2-5, is DTGVSQNPRHKITKRGQNVTFRCDPISEHNRLYWYRQTLGQGPEFLTYFQNEAQLEKSRLLSDRFSAERPKGSFSTLEIQRTEQGDSAMYLCASSLVLGYQETQYFGPGTRLLVL.

The sample holds many counts of this clonotype. This chain uses TRBV19 with TRBJ1-1; 7 bases match TRBD1. Germline V gene lookup returns CDR1 LNHDA and CDR2 SQIVND (reference sequence). The CDR3 consists of 16 residues. J gave up 7 bases and V 6 bases, and 17 bases lay outside the gene matches. Here the CDR3 reads CASRPLTGQARFEAFF. The DNA for the CDR3 is TGTGCCAGTAGACCCTTGACCGGACAGGCCAGGTTTGAAGCTTTCTTT.

This clonotype was counted at least ten times. The rearrangement joins TRBV11-3 to TRBJ1-1; D unclear. Trimming took 5 bases from V and 6 from J, leaving 13 bases between them. The CDR3 is made up of 13 amino acids. CDR1 is SGHNT, CDR2 YENEEA, per germline. CDR3 DNA: TGTGCCAGCAGCAGAGGAGGGTCCCCTGAAGCTTTCTTT. Encoded protein: CASSRGGSPEAFF.

This clonotype was seen many times. This chain joins TRBV9 and TRBJ2-5; D might be TRBD2 (7 bases). The V and J ends lost 0 bases and 1 base respectively, with 13 bases between them. This CDR3 contains 16 residues. Germline V gives CDR1 SGDLS, CDR2 YYNGEE. The CDR3 sequence: CASSVAGGQVQETQYF. The CDR3 DNA reads as TGTGCCAGCAGCGTAGCGGGGGGCCAGGTCCAAGAGACCCAGTACTTC.

This clonotype was found many times. The chain has TRBV5-1 and TRBJ2-3; TRBD1 matches 7 bases. This CDR3 comprises 15 residues. The V gene's germline CDR1 is SGHRS and CDR2 YFSETQ. The V gene end was trimmed by 4 bases and the J gene end by 2 bases; junction bases not matched to a gene: 7. The CDR3 region is CASSQPGQPTDTQYF. In DNA form, the CDR3 reads TGCGCCAGCAGCCAGCCGGGACAGCCCACAGATACGCAGTATTTT.

This clonotype occurred many times. The rearrangement links TRBV20-1 to TRBJ2-3; D perhaps matches TRBD1 (6 bases). CDR1 DFQATT and CDR2 SNEGSKA come from the germline V gene (reference sequence). Between the trimmed V and J ends, which lost 5 bases and 0 bases, there was a span of 12 bases. The length of the CDR3 is 14 residues. Here the CDR3 reads CSASRDTSTDTQYF. CDR3 DNA: TGCAGTGCTTCACGGGACACAAGCACAGATACGCAGTATTTT.

This clonotype was detected ten times or more. The V gene is TRBV7-2, the J gene TRBJ1-2; no clear D. The CDR3 contains 11 residues. V was cut by 6 bases and J by 7 bases, with 9 bases left in between. CDR1 is SGHTA and CDR2 is FQGNSA in the germline V gene. In DNA form, the CDR3 reads TGTGCCAGCAGTGGGAGGAGTGGCTACACCTTC. Protein sequence: CASSGRSGYTF.

This clonotype was observed a few times. This chain joins TRBV20-1 and TRBJ2-1, with 8 bases aligning to TRBD1. This CDR3 has 16 residues. Looked up from germline, CDR1 is DFQATT and CDR2 is SNEGSKA (reference sequence). The junction had 11 bases not matched to a gene; V was cut back by 1 base and J by 6 bases. The CDR3 DNA is TGCAGTGCTAGAGTACCCGGCCAGGGGGCCCCCAATGAGCAGTTCTTC. As protein: CSARVPGQGAPNEQFF.